Sequencing of this T cell receptor (beta chain) was carried out in a study of T cell responses to AZD1222 COVID-19 vaccine. V lost 6 bases, J lost 1 base, and 10 bases lay in between. The length of the CDR3 is 13 residues. The table came from immunoSEQ multiplex PCR; TCRdb's copy has only in-frame clones and leaves some out. The table records some 92,000 clones, over 80% of them present only once. The TCR was taken from an adult in good health. The chain employs TRBV12-3 or TRBV12-4 and TRBJ2-7; maybe TRBD1 (5 bases). The sample consisted of peripheral blood, taken on day 0 of AZD1222 vaccination. The CDR3 reads CASRVTDSYEQYF. The CDR3 coding sequence is TGTGCCAGCAGGGTGACAGATTCCTACGAGCAGTACTTC.